One sample yielded the 26 T cell receptor beta chains listed below, sequenced in a study of shared clonotypes between healthy human individuals. Generated by immunoSEQ multiplex PCR, the TCRdb table keeps only in-frame clones and is missing some. The sample has hundreds of thousands of clones; 55% to 75% are singletons. Sequenced sample: memory CD4+ T cells sorted from blood. Documented subset: CD45RA-negative fraction. These receptors were taken from a woman aged 30 to 39 in good health.

V usage is TRBV18 and J usage is TRBJ1-3; the D gene is possibly TRBD1 (6 bases). Germline-derived CDR1 and CDR2 are KGHSH and LQKENI. CDR3 length: 15 amino acids. Trimming shortened V by 2 bases and J by 4 bases, and 12 bases separated the two germline ends. CDR3 DNA sequence: TGTGCCAGCTCACCAGGGGGCAACAGAGGAAACACCATATATTTT. This codes for CASSPGGNRGNTIYF.

V gene TRBV28 combines with J gene TRBJ2-1, with D possibly TRBD1 on 5 matching bases. This CDR3 contains 13 residues. Trimming took 5 bases from V and 6 from J, leaving 11 bases between them. Germline lookup yields CDR1 MDHEN and CDR2 SYDVKM. CDR3 in DNA: TGTGCCAGCAGTGCGACAGTTCTCAATGAGCAGTTCTTC. Its protein product is CASSATVLNEQFF.

V gene TRBV5-6 combines with J gene TRBJ2-5; D tentatively fits TRBD1 or TRBD2 (5 bases each). The CDR3 spans 17 residues. The ends were cut back, 1 base at V and 0 bases at J, with 16 bases in the middle. Germline V gene data show CDR1 as SGHDT and CDR2 as YYEEEE. The CDR3 protein is CASSLWGWRPYQETQYF. Written as DNA, the CDR3 is TGTGCCAGCAGCTTGTGGGGGTGGCGACCCTACCAAGAGACCCAGTACTTC. The variable domain in full, with the rest retrieved from reference TRBV5-6 and TRBJ2-5, is DAGVTQSPTHLIKTRGQQVTLRCSPKSGHDTVSWYQQALGQGPQFIFQYYEEEERQRGNFPDRFSGHQFPNYSSELNVNALLLGDSALYLCASSLWGWRPYQETQYFGPGTRLLVL.

The chain is built from TRBV19 and TRBJ1-2; D might be TRBD1 (5 bases). V dropped 7 bases and J dropped 6 bases, with 21 bases sitting between them. Per the germline V gene, CDR1 is LNHDA and CDR2 is SQIVND (reference sequence). This CDR3 region has 15 residues. DNA for the CDR3: TGTGCCAGTACCCCCAAGCAGGGCAGATCCGATGGCTACACCTTC. Its translation: CASTPKQGRSDGYTF.

This clone was observed many times. J is TRBJ2-5 and V is TRBV9; D remains unclear. Germline V CDR1 and CDR2: SGDLS, YYNGEE. Trimming took 0 bases from V and 4 from J, leaving 7 bases between them. CDR3 length: 13 residues. CDR3 sequence reads: CASSVVLGETQYF. The CDR3 DNA follows: TGTGCCAGCAGCGTAGTGTTAGGAGAGACCCAGTACTTC.

V and J are TRBV7-2 and TRBJ1-2, with D tentatively TRBD1 (5 bases). This CDR3 is 13 amino acids long. CDR1 SGHTA and CDR2 FQGNSA come from the germline V gene. Trimming stripped 7 bases from V and 7 bases from J, with 16 bases between. CDR3 amino acids: CASIDTRASGYTF. CDR3 sequence (DNA): TGTGCCAGCATAGACACCAGGGCGAGTGGCTACACCTTC. The full variable domain, rest sourced from reference TRBV7-2 and TRBJ1-2, is GAGVSQSPSNKVTEKGKDVELRCDPISGHTALYWYRQSLGQGLEFLIYFQGNSAPDKSGLPSDRFSAERTGGSVSTLTIQRTQQEDSAVYLCASIDTRASGYTFGSGTRLTVV.

The V gene is TRBV6-5, the J gene TRBJ2-7; no firm D call. Germline V gene data show CDR1 as MNHEY and CDR2 as SVGAGI. The CDR3 runs to 15 residues. The V end lost 1 base, the J end lost 2 bases, and 12 bases lay between the germline ends. The CDR3 is CASSYLGMGTYEQYF. The CDR3 DNA follows: TGTGCCAGCAGTTACTTGGGTATGGGGACCTACGAGCAGTACTTC.

At least ten counts were recorded for this clone. A clone one base away is much larger, so this may be a read error. This same CDR3 is encoded by further DNA sequences in the sample. This rearrangement joins TRBV11-1 to TRBJ2-7; D is possibly TRBD2 (5 bases). Germline CDR1 SGHAT, CDR2 FQDESV (reference sequence). V was shortened by 3 bases and J by 0 bases, with 9 bases between the two germline ends. The CDR3 spans 14 residues. CDR3 DNA sequence: TGTGCCAGCAGCTTCCAGAGGGACTCCTACGAGCAGTACTTC. Amino acids: CASSFQRDSYEQYF.

The V call is TRBV28, the J call TRBJ1-1; D remains unclear. This CDR3 has 14 residues. Germline V gene data show CDR1 as MDHEN and CDR2 as SYDVKM. The V gene lost 4 bases and the J gene lost 1 base, with 10 bases spanning the gap. DNA of the CDR3: TGTGCCAGCAGTTCAAAACAGCGGAACACTGAAGCTTTCTTT. Residues: CASSSKQRNTEAFF.

The chain has TRBV29-1 and TRBJ2-3, with D possibly being TRBD1 (6 bases). In germline, CDR1 is SQVTM, CDR2 ANQGSEA. The CDR3 spans 12 residues. V dropped 4 bases and J dropped 6 bases, with 11 bases sitting between them. This CDR3 is CSVVQGSDTQYF. The CDR3 coding sequence is TGCAGCGTTGTGCAGGGGTCGGATACGCAGTATTTT.

CDR3 residues: CASIPWPNGGWQPQHF. CDR3 DNA: TGCGCCAGCATACCCTGGCCAAACGGGGGGTGGCAGCCCCAGCATTTT. The chain joins TRBV5-1 to TRBJ1-5; D might be TRBD1 (5 bases). The CDR3 is 16 residues long. CDR1 is SGHRS, CDR2 YFSETQ, per germline. The ends were cut back, 6 bases at V and 7 bases at J, with 23 bases in the middle.

This chain uses TRBV9 with TRBJ2-5; D remains unclear. The CDR3 is 14 amino acids. The V gene's germline CDR1 is SGDLS and CDR2 YYNGEE. Trimming shortened V by 0 bases and J by 0 bases, and 6 bases separated the two germline ends. CDR3 residues: CASSVGTYQETQYF. In DNA, the CDR3 is TGTGCCAGCAGCGTAGGTACTTACCAAGAGACCCAGTACTTC.

The J gene is TRBJ2-3, the V gene TRBV25-1; 10 bases match TRBD2. After removal of 10 bases from V and 5 bases from J, the junction contained 9 bases not matched to a gene. The CDR3 consists of 14 residues. Germline CDR1 MGHDK, CDR2 SYGVNS. CDR3 in DNA: TGTGCCACCCTAGCGGGAGAGAAGGGAGATACGCAGTATTTT. Protein sequence: CATLAGEKGDTQYF.

This chain connects TRBV29-1 to TRBJ1-2; D remains unclear. The CDR3 extends over 14 amino acids. Trimming took off 4 bases at V and 0 bases at J, with 12 bases between the two ends. Germline assignment: CDR1 SQVTM and CDR2 ANQGSEA. The CDR3 loop reads CSVAPRLANYGYTF. The CDR3 DNA is TGCAGCGTTGCTCCGAGGCTAGCTAACTATGGCTACACCTTC.

For this clone: This same CDR3 is encoded by further DNA sequences in the sample. The chain combines TRBV5-1 with TRBJ2-1; TRBD2 agrees at 13 bases. Unmatched junction bases numbered 5, after V lost 4 bases and J lost 10 bases. CDR1 is SGHRS and CDR2 is YFSETQ in the germline V gene. The CDR3 has 14 amino acids. The DNA of the CDR3 is TGCGCCAGCAGCCCCGGGACTAGCGGGACGGAGCAGTTCTTC. Amino acid sequence: CASSPGTSGTEQFF. Filled out from reference TRBV5-1 and TRBJ2-1, the complete variable domain reads KAGVTQTPRYLIKTRGQQVTLSCSPISGHRSVSWYQQTPGQGLQFLFEYFSETQRNKGNFPGRFSGRQFSNSRSEMNVSTLELGDSALYLCASSPGTSGTEQFFGPGTRLTVL.

Only a few counts were recorded for this clone. This chain joins TRBV2 and TRBJ2-2, with D maybe TRBD2 (6 bases). This CDR3 is 16 amino acids long. Germline CDR1 reads SNHLY; CDR2 reads FYNNEI. V shed 1 base and J shed 4 bases, with 13 bases lying between them. CDR3 amino acids: CASSEVSGSLTGELFF. DNA for the CDR3: TGTGCCAGCAGTGAAGTTTCCGGGAGCCTCACCGGGGAGCTGTTTTTT.

This chain connects TRBV12-5 to TRBJ2-2, with D unclear. Between the trimmed V and J ends, which lost 5 bases and 5 bases, there was a span of 9 bases. The CDR3 has 13 residues. Per germline, CDR1 LGHNT and CDR2 FRNRAP. CDR3 bases: TGTGCTAGTGGTCTAGGTTTTACCGGGGAGCTGTTTTTT. Translating gives CASGLGFTGELFF.

V is TRBV5-1 and J is TRBJ2-7, with 9 bases aligning to TRBD2. The germline V gene encodes CDR1 SGHRS and CDR2 YFSETQ. The V segment lost 4 bases and the J segment 4 bases; nucleotides outside the gene matches: 9. This CDR3 region has 15 residues. In DNA form, the CDR3 reads TGCGCCAGCAGCATAGTAGCGGGAGTAAAGTACGAGCAGTACTTC. Protein sequence: CASSIVAGVKYEQYF.

To note about this clone: With a much larger clone just one base away, this may be a read error. The chain uses TRBV4-1 and TRBJ2-7; 10 positions match TRBD2. The CDR3 has 15 amino acids. V was clipped by 4 bases and J by 0 bases; unmatched bases: 3. Germline CDR1 and CDR2: MGHRA and YSYEKL. Here the CDR3 reads CASSPGLADSYEQYF. The CDR3 nucleotides are TGCGCCAGCAGCCCTGGACTAGCGGACTCCTACGAGCAGTACTTC.

The genes are TRBV6-5 and TRBJ2-7, with D maybe TRBD1 (6 bases). The V gene lost 0 bases and the J gene lost 2 bases, with 8 bases spanning the gap. The CDR3 length is 14 residues. Germline CDR1 MNHEY, CDR2 SVGAGI. CDR3 protein: CASSYSDRTYEQYF. The CDR3 DNA sequence: TGTGCCAGCAGTTACTCGGACAGAACCTACGAGCAGTACTTC.

Comments on this clone: In the same sample, other DNA sequences code for this CDR3. DNA for the CDR3: TGCGCCAGCAGCTTGGACACCGCGGGTTACAATGAGCAGTTCTTC. Translated: CASSLDTAGYNEQFF. The chain combines TRBV5-1 with TRBJ2-1; TRBD2 might be the D (5 bases). This CDR3 is 15 amino acids long. Germline-derived CDR1 and CDR2 are SGHRS and YFSETQ. Trimming cost V 0 bases and J 4 bases, with 11 bases left between them.

The sample holds a few counts of this clone. V is TRBV28 and J is TRBJ2-7; 8 bases are a match to TRBD1. The germline gives CDR1 MDHEN, CDR2 SYDVKM. This CDR3 contains 12 residues. V lost 6 bases, J lost 4 bases, and 2 bases stayed unmatched. CDR3 DNA: TGTGCCAGCAGAGACAGGGGATACGAGCAGTACTTC. As protein: CASRDRGYEQYF.

This clone was seen ten or more times. The chain joins TRBV28 to TRBJ2-1, with 7 bases aligning to TRBD2. The junction had 9 bases not matched to a gene; V was cut back by 1 base and J by 9 bases. CDR1 is MDHEN and CDR2 is SYDVKM in the germline V gene. The CDR3 sequence is 15 residues long. Here the CDR3 DNA reads TGTGCCAGCAGTTTATCCAGCGGGATTGTAAGTGAGCAGTTCTTC. Its protein is CASSLSSGIVSEQFF. Using reference TRBV28 and TRBJ2-1 for the parts outside the CDR3, the full variable domain is DVKVTQSSRYLVKRTGEKVFLECVQDMDHENMFWYRQDPGLGLRLIYFSYDVKMKEKGDIPEGYSVSREKKERFSLILESASTNQTSMYLCASSLSSGIVSEQFFGPGTRLTVL.

The V call is TRBV30, the J call TRBJ2-7, with 7 bases identical to TRBD1. CDR1 GTSNPN and CDR2 SVGIG come from the germline V gene (reference sequence). The CDR3 spans 15 residues. The V and J ends lost 0 bases and 2 bases, in that order; junction bases with no gene match: 7. CDR3 sequence reads: CAWSVGGSLAYEQYF. Here the CDR3 DNA reads TGTGCCTGGAGTGTAGGGGGCAGTTTGGCCTACGAGCAGTACTTC.

The rearrangement links TRBV11-2 to TRBJ2-7; D is ambiguous. Trimming pared 4 bases from V and 2 bases from J, leaving 3 bases between. CDR1 is SGHAT, CDR2 FQNNGV, per germline. This CDR3 is 11 amino acids long. CDR3 DNA: TGTGCCAGCAGCTCCCCCTACGAGCAGTACTTC. This translates into CASSSPYEQYF.

This chain links TRBV4-1 with TRBJ2-2; 7 nucleotides agree with TRBD1. Germline CDR1 MGHRA, CDR2 YSYEKL. This CDR3 is built from 15 residues. Trimming removed 0 bases from V and 5 bases from J; junction bases left unmatched: 3. The CDR3 region is CASSQDDRATGELFF. The CDR3 nucleotides read TGCGCCAGCAGCCAAGATGACAGGGCGACCGGGGAGCTGTTTTTT.